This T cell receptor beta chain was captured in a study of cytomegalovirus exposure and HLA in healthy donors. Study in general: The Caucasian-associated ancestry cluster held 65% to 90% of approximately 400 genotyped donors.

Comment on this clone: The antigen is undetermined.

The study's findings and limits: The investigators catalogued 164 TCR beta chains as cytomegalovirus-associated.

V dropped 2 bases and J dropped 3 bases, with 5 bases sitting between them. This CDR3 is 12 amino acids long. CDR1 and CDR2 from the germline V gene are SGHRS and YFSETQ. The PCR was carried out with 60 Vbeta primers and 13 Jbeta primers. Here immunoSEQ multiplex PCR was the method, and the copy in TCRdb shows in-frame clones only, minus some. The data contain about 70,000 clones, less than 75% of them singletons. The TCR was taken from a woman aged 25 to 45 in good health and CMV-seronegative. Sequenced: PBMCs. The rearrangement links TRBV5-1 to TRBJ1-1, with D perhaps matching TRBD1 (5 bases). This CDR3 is CASSLGDTEAFF. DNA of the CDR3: TGCGCCAGCAGCTTAGGGGACACTGAAGCTTTCTTT.